This T cell receptor beta chain was retrieved from a study of blood T cell repertoires in COVID-19. The wider study: Acute and convalescent COVID-19 samples came from the United States, Italy and Spain.

Method: immunoSEQ multiplex PCR; TCRdb's copy keeps in-frame clones and lacks some. The data hold about 320,000 clones, with 89% observed a single time. The ends lost 5 bases at V and 0 bases at J; junction bases unmatched: 8. Germline V gives CDR1 SEHNR, CDR2 FQNEAQ (reference sequence). The CDR3 sequence is 16 residues long. Sample: peripheral blood. This sequence was found in a man aged 18 to 29 who had recovered from COVID-19. The chain carries TRBV7-9 and TRBJ1-1, with 8 bases fitting TRBD1. This CDR3 reads CASSGPGTGVNTEAFF. DNA of the CDR3: TGTGCCAGCAGCGGGCCCGGGACAGGAGTGAACACTGAAGCTTTCTTT.